This section outlines one T cell receptor beta chain sequence together with its context. The antigen is not known. This entry comes from a study of cytomegalovirus exposure and HLA in healthy donors. The overall study: HLA-typed donors were the source of 83 million or so unique TCRs held in an early data release.

In the PCR, 60 Vbeta and 13 Jbeta primers were used. Sequencing was performed with immunoSEQ multiplex PCR; in TCRdb, only in-frame clones are kept and a portion is missing. The sample includes some 150,000 clones, less than 80% of them seen just once. Points from the study as a whole: In a later analysis, the majority of CMV-associated beta chains seemingly showed HLA restriction. Specificity of three CMV-associated chains for CMV antigens was verified in vitro.

The sequenced sample consisted of PBMCs. This clonotype originated in a female donor in good health and CMV-seronegative.

CDR3 amino acids: CASSSVLAKNIQYF. The CDR3 DNA reads TGTGCCAGCAGTTCCGTACTAGCCAAAAACATTCAGTACTTC. This rearrangement joins TRBV6-5 to TRBJ2-4; D gene uncertain. In germline, CDR1 is MNHEY, CDR2 SVGAGI. Trimming took 4 bases from V and 0 from J, leaving 7 bases between them. The length of the CDR3 is 14 residues.